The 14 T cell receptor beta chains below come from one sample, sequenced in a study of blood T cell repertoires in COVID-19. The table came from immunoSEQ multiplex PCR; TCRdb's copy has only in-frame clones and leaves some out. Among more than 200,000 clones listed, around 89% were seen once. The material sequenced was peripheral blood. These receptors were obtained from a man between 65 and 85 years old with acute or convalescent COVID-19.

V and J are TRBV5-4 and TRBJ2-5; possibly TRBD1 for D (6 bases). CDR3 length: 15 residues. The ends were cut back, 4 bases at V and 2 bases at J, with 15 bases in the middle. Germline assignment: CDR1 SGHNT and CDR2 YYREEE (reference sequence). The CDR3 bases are TGTGCCAGCAGCCCTGGGGGCCGGCTACAAGAGACCCAGTACTTC. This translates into CASSPGGRLQETQYF.

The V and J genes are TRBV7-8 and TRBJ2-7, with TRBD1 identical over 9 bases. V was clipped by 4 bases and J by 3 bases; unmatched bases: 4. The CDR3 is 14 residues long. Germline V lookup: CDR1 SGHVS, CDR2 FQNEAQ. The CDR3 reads CASSSGTGNYEQYF. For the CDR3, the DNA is TGTGCCAGCAGCTCCGGGACAGGGAACTACGAGCAGTACTTC.

CDR3 sequence: CASSQEQGFPFYEQYF. The DNA of the CDR3 is TGTGCCAGCAGCCAAGAACAGGGTTTTCCCTTCTACGAGCAGTACTTC. The V and J genes are TRBV14 and TRBJ2-7, with D possibly matching TRBD1 (6 bases). This CDR3 has 16 amino acids. Trimming pared 0 bases from V and 3 bases from J, leaving 15 bases between. Germline loops: CDR1 SGHDN, CDR2 FVKESK.

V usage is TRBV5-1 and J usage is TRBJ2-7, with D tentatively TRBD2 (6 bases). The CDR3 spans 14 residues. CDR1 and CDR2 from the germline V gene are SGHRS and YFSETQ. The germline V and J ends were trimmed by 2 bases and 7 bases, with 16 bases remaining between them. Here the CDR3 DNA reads TGCGCCAGCAGCTTTTTCGTCCCGGGGGAGGAGCAGTACTTC. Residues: CASSFFVPGEEQYF.

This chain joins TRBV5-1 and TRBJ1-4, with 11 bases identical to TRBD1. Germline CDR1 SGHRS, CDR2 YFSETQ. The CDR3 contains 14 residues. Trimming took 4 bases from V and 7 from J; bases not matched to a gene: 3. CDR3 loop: CASSVGQGGEKLFF. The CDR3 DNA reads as TGCGCCAGCAGCGTGGGACAGGGGGGTGAAAAACTGTTTTTT.

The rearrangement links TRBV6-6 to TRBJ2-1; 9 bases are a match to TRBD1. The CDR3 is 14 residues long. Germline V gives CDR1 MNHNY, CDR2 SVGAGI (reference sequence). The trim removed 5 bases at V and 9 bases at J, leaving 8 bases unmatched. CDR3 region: CASSPGQGKGEQFF. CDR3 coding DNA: TGTGCCAGCAGTCCGGGACAGGGTAAAGGTGAGCAGTTCTTC.

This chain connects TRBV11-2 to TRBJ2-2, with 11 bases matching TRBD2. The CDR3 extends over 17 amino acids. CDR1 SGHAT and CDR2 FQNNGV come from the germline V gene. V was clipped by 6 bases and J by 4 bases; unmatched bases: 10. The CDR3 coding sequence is TGTGCCAGCAGTTCCTATCCTAGCGGGAGGTCCACCGGGGAGCTGTTTTTT. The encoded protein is CASSSYPSGRSTGELFF.

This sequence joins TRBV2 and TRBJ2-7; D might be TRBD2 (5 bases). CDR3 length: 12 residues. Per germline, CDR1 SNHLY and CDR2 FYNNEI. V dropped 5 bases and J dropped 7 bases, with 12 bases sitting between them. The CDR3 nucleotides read TGTGCCAGCAGTTCCTGGACTGGGGAGCAGTACTTC. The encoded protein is CASSSWTGEQYF. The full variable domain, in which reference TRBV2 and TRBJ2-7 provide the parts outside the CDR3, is EPEVTQTPSHQVTQMGQEVILRCVPISNHLYFYWYRQILGQKVEFLVSFYNNEISEKSEIFDDQFSVERPDGSNFTLKIRSTKLEDSAMYFCASSSWTGEQYFGPGTRLTVT.

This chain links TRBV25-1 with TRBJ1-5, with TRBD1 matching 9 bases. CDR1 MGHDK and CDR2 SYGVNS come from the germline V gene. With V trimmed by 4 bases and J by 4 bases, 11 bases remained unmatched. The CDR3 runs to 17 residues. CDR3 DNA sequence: TGTGCCAGCAGTGTCAAAACCAGACAGGGGGTAAATCAGCCCCAGCATTTT. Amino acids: CASSVKTRQGVNQPQHF. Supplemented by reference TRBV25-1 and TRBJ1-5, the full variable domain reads EADIYQTPRYLVIGTGKKITLECSQTMGHDKMYWYQQDPGMELHLIHYSYGVNSTEKGDLSSESTVSRIRTEHFPLTLESARPSHTSQYLCASSVKTRQGVNQPQHFGDGTRLSIL.

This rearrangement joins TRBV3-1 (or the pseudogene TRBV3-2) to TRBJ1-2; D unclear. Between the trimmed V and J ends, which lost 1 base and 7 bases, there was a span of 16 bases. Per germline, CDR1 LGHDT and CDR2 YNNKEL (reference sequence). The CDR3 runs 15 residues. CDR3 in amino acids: CASSQVSGFRSGYTF. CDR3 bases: TGTGCCAGCAGCCAAGTTTCGGGTTTTCGCAGTGGCTACACCTTC.

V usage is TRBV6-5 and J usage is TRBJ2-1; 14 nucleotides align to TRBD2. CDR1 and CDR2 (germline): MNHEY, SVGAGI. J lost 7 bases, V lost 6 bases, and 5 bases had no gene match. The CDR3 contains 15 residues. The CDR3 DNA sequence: TGTGCCAGCAGGGGACTAGCGGGAGTTACGAATGAGCAGTTCTTC. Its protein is CASRGLAGVTNEQFF.

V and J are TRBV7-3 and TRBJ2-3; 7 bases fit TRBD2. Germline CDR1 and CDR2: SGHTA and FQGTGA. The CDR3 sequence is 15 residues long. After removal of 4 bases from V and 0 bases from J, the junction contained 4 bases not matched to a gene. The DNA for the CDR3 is TGTGCCAGCAGCTCCTCAGCGGGGAGCACAGATACGCAGTATTTT. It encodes CASSSSAGSTDTQYF.

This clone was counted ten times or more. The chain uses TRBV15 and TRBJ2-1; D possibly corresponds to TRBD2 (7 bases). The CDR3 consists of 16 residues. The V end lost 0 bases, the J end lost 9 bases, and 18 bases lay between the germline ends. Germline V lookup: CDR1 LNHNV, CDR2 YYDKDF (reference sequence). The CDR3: CATSRDAEGGGSEQFF. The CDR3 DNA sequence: TGTGCCACCAGCAGAGACGCGGAGGGAGGGGGGTCTGAGCAGTTCTTC.

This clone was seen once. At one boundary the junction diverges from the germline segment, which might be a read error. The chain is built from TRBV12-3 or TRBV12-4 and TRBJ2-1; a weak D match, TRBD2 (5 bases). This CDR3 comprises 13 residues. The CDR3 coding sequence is TGTGCCAGCAGTTCCTCGGCGGGTCAGGTGACACTCTTC. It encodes CASSSSAGQVTLF.